This T cell receptor beta chain was captured by sequencing in a study of T cell changes during pregnancy in multiple sclerosis (dated 2019 in TCRdb). Regarding the complete study: The study looked at changes in the T cell repertoire across pregnancy in women with multiple sclerosis.

The CDR3 holds 16 amino acids from the cysteine to the phenylalanine. The CDR3 DNA has 48 bases and is translated from base 1. Libraries were prepared through the immunoSEQ multiplex PCR assay. TCRdb carries this immuneACCESS record with in-frame sequences only. Its versions omit some clonotypes, under half of them owing to an unresolved V gene in the studies checked, with the rest unexplained. This sample has roughly 100,000 clones in its table, and 91% of those were observed once. The top ten clones comprise over 1.5% of the sample. A note on this clone: The antigen this receptor binds is unknown. There are no base qualities to consult, and no much larger clone falls within one base.

The origin of this receptor is a female donor in good health, enrolled as a control in a pregnancy study. The V and J segments used are TRBV7-5 and TRBJ1-4. TRBV7-5 is a pseudogene. This specimen was peripheral blood, taken after pregnancy. The nucleotide sequence reads as follows: TGTGCCAGAAGCTTAGTCGTGGAGTCAGCGGGCGAAAAACTGTTTTTT. Its translation is CARSLVVESAGEKLFF.